The present TCR beta chain was sequenced within a study of blood T cell repertoires in COVID-19. Study context: Whether acute or convalescent, the COVID-19 samples came from the United States, Italy and Spain. T cells, B-cell-depleted T cells, or PBMCs supplied cDNA or gDNA.

As handled by the study authors: Reference gene primers were amplified, and this amplification served to estimate nucleated cell counts. Using immunoSEQ multiplex PCR, the repertoire was profiled, and TCRdb retains in-frame clones only, with some absent. The DNA gave D and trimming, while V, J and clone size come from that table. In the table there are about 98,000 clones, approximately 86% of which are singletons. The TCR comes from a man in his sixties or seventies with active or convalescent COVID-19. The sequenced material came from peripheral blood.

The DNA of the CDR3 is TGCAGCGTCGGGACAGGGAACTCTGGGGCCAACGTCCTGACTTTC. Its translation is CSVGTGNSGANVLTF. The chain carries TRBV29-1 and TRBJ2-6; the match to TRBD1 covers 9 bases. Germline V lookup: CDR1 SQVTM, CDR2 ANQGSEA. Trimming took 6 bases from V and 0 from J; bases not matched to a gene: 3. The CDR3 consists of 15 residues.